This T cell receptor beta chain comes out of a study of early T cells in non-severe SARS-CoV-2 infection. Looked up from germline, CDR1 is SGHVS and CDR2 is FNYEAQ. Trimming shortened V by 5 bases and J by 5 bases, and 16 bases separated the two germline ends. The CDR3 runs 14 residues. TCRdb itself ran the 5' RACE reads through MiXCR, one entry per CDR3 protein. The table includes more than 55,000 distinct CDR3 sequences, around 12% detected once. The clonotype originates from an adult who was a healthcare worker with PCR-confirmed SARS-CoV-2 infection or an uninfected control (not recorded which). V and J are TRBV7-6 and TRBJ2-7; D is undetermined. The source material was whole blood. CDR3 bases: TGTGCCAGCAGCCCAGCCACGGTTGTCGACGAGCAGTACTTC. This gives the protein CASSPATVVDEQYF.